A selection of T cell receptor beta chains follows, all from one sample in a study of cytomegalovirus exposure and HLA in healthy donors. Profiled with immunoSEQ multiplex PCR; TCRdb holds only in-frame clones, not every one. The sample has nearly 200,000 clones; roughly 84% are singletons. Sequencing was performed on PBMCs. The origin of the receptors is a woman younger than 45 in good health and CMV-seropositive. CDR3s leave out the opening cysteine and the closing phenylalanine or tryptophan. A D gene is named only where the DNA matches it firmly. Size tells how often a clone was seen (once, few, many) or the class of an expanded clone, and some rows leave it out.

V gene: TRBV28
D gene: TRBD1
J gene: TRBJ2-7
clone size: -
CDR3 protein: ASSFGGTWTGGSYEQY

V gene: TRBV7-8
D gene: -
J gene: TRBJ1-1
clone size: -
CDR3 protein: ASSFDRGTMAF

V gene: TRBV7-9
D gene: -
J gene: TRBJ1-1
clone size: -
CDR3 protein: ATPPLLKENTEAF

V gene: TRBV6-4
D gene: -
J gene: TRBJ1-1
clone size: -
CDR3 protein: ASSIGQKNTEAF

V gene: TRBV5-1
D gene: -
J gene: TRBJ2-3
clone size: few
CDR3 protein: ASSFGGDTQY

V gene: TRBV30
D gene: TRBD2
J gene: TRBJ2-7
clone size: once
CDR3 protein: AWSLGSGTYEQY

V gene: TRBV9
D gene: -
J gene: TRBJ2-7
clone size: -
CDR3 protein: ASSVALNYEQY

V gene: TRBV7-8
D gene: -
J gene: TRBJ2-3
clone size: -
CDR3 protein: ASSSLRQASQY

V gene: TRBV18
D gene: -
J gene: TRBJ1-5
clone size: -
CDR3 protein: ASSLSNQPQH

V gene: TRBV11-2
D gene: -
J gene: TRBJ2-7
clone size: -
CDR3 protein: ASSLGRQEYEQY

V gene: TRBV7-9
D gene: TRBD2
J gene: TRBJ2-1
clone size: -
CDR3 protein: ASSLDLRLAALYNEQF

V gene: TRBV7-9
D gene: -
J gene: TRBJ1-1
clone size: -
CDR3 protein: ASSESRNTEAF

V gene: TRBV5-6
D gene: TRBD2
J gene: TRBJ2-1
clone size: -
CDR3 protein: ASSLGLAGPHEQF

V gene: TRBV19
D gene: -
J gene: TRBJ1-5
clone size: few
CDR3 protein: ASRSVSNQPQH

V gene: TRBV11-2
D gene: TRBD1
J gene: TRBJ1-4
clone size: -
CDR3 protein: ASSGSGGLDEKLF

V gene: TRBV28
D gene: TRBD2
J gene: TRBJ2-1
clone size: few
CDR3 protein: ASITNRLAGQSSYNEQF

V gene: TRBV9
D gene: -
J gene: TRBJ1-2
clone size: -
CDR3 protein: ASSGRRGSLGFYGYT

V gene: TRBV6-1
D gene: -
J gene: TRBJ1-5
clone size: -
CDR3 protein: ASSAIPSQPQH

V gene: TRBV2
D gene: -
J gene: TRBJ1-5
clone size: -
CDR3 protein: ASGGGDQPQH

V gene: TRBV6-6
D gene: -
J gene: TRBJ2-7
clone size: -
CDR3 protein: ASSTSEVYYEQY

V gene: TRBV6-5
D gene: -
J gene: TRBJ2-1
clone size: -
CDR3 protein: ASSYLSSSYNEQF

V gene: TRBV7-9
D gene: -
J gene: TRBJ2-3
clone size: -
CDR3 protein: ASSLASRSPTDTQY

V gene: TRBV15
D gene: TRBD1
J gene: TRBJ2-3
clone size: -
CDR3 protein: ATSRRGQGTDTQY

V gene: TRBV4-1
D gene: -
J gene: TRBJ1-1
clone size: -
CDR3 protein: ASSQDRRMNTEAF

V gene: TRBV19
D gene: -
J gene: TRBJ2-1
clone size: -
CDR3 protein: ASRSSSGGPRYNEQF

V gene: TRBV18
D gene: TRBD2
J gene: TRBJ2-7
clone size: -
CDR3 protein: ASSHGTSGSGVQEQY

V gene: TRBV5-1
D gene: TRBD2
J gene: TRBJ2-1
clone size: -
CDR3 protein: ASSLAGLAGGPHEQF

V gene: TRBV9
D gene: TRBD2
J gene: TRBJ2-1
clone size: -
CDR3 protein: ASSAHLGASGAKKDNEQF

V gene: TRBV5-1
D gene: -
J gene: TRBJ2-5
clone size: -
CDR3 protein: ASSSNQETQY

V gene: TRBV18
D gene: -
J gene: TRBJ2-1
clone size: -
CDR3 protein: ASSPEYTTGTLGEQF

V gene: TRBV27
D gene: TRBD2
J gene: TRBJ2-1
clone size: -
CDR3 protein: ATYRSGRHNEQF

V gene: TRBV19
D gene: -
J gene: TRBJ1-1
clone size: -
CDR3 protein: ASSIVANSLNTEAF

V gene: TRBV6-6
D gene: TRBD1
J gene: TRBJ1-1
clone size: -
CDR3 protein: ASNGGRGPLRAF

V gene: TRBV5-1
D gene: -
J gene: TRBJ2-3
clone size: -
CDR3 protein: ASMDLYTDTQY

V gene: TRBV29-1
D gene: TRBD2
J gene: TRBJ2-7
clone size: -
CDR3 protein: SVPSGGEQY

V gene: TRBV9
D gene: -
J gene: TRBJ1-1
clone size: -
CDR3 protein: ASSPDSTMAEAF

V gene: TRBV2
D gene: TRBD1
J gene: TRBJ2-4
clone size: -
CDR3 protein: ASTPGQGINIQY

V gene: TRBV6-1
D gene: TRBD1
J gene: TRBJ1-5
clone size: -
CDR3 protein: ASSDRWTGLNQPQH

V gene: TRBV6-5
D gene: TRBD1
J gene: TRBJ1-5
clone size: -
CDR3 protein: ASGQGLYSNQPQH

V gene: TRBV5-1
D gene: TRBD2
J gene: TRBJ2-7
clone size: once
CDR3 protein: ASSLAGLVSNEQY

V gene: TRBV6-5
D gene: -
J gene: TRBJ2-1
clone size: -
CDR3 protein: ASSSSFYNEQF

V gene: TRBV7-9
D gene: TRBD1
J gene: TRBJ2-7
clone size: -
CDR3 protein: ASSFGTGTYEQY

V gene: TRBV2
D gene: -
J gene: TRBJ1-5
clone size: once
CDR3 protein: ASTIESNQPQH

V gene: TRBV5-1
D gene: -
J gene: TRBJ2-2
clone size: once
CDR3 protein: ASSYRGSNTGELF

V gene: TRBV2
D gene: TRBD1
J gene: TRBJ2-6
clone size: -
CDR3 protein: ASRGQGAAGANVLT

V gene: TRBV19
D gene: -
J gene: TRBJ1-5
clone size: few
CDR3 protein: ASDDSPSNQPQH

V gene: TRBV4-2
D gene: TRBD2
J gene: TRBJ2-3
clone size: -
CDR3 protein: ASSQVGQGSSGSTDTQY

V gene: TRBV7-9
D gene: -
J gene: TRBJ1-2
clone size: -
CDR3 protein: ASSLGPSGYT

V gene: TRBV6-5
D gene: -
J gene: TRBJ2-5
clone size: -
CDR3 protein: ASSSRVRETQY

V gene: TRBV15
D gene: TRBD2
J gene: TRBJ2-1
clone size: -
CDR3 protein: ATFPAGDRNNEQF

V gene: TRBV20-1
D gene: -
J gene: TRBJ1-1
clone size: -
CDR3 protein: SARVRRSAF